Sequencing of this T cell receptor (beta chain) was carried out in a study of T cells in localized non-small cell lung cancer. Notes on the study in general: Uninvolved adjacent lung showed peak T cell clonality, exceeding tumor. Blood T cell density predicted longer survival; adjacent-lung clonality, shorter.

Details on this clone: Its target is unknown.

Assay: immunoSEQ multiplex PCR; the TCRdb copy retains only in-frame clones and omits some. The table includes 58,000 or so clones, 85% to 90% detected once. CDR1 and CDR2 from the germline V gene are WSHSY and SAAADI. CDR3 length equals 12 residues. V gave up 8 bases and J gave up 8 bases; unmatched junction bases: 7. V usage is TRBV10-2 and J usage is TRBJ2-3, with 7 nucleotides matching TRBD2. This receptor was taken from a woman aged 35 to 75 with stage I lung adenocarcinoma. The specimen comprised peripheral blood, sampled before any cancer treatment. The CDR3 sequence is CASVSSGGTQYF. The CDR3 bases are TGCGCCAGCGTAAGCTCGGGGGGTACGCAGTATTTT.